The 11 T cell receptor beta chains in this list originate from one sample, sequenced in a study of glioma-infiltrating T cells after dendritic cell vaccination. Measured with immunoSEQ multiplex PCR; TCRdb has only the in-frame clones, and not every one. The sample has 9,500 to 12,000 clones; 81% are singletons. The time point denotes: after dendritic cell vaccination, including at tumor progression/relapse. The sample here was blood, taken after dendritic cell vaccination. Receptors were obtained from a human donor with glioblastoma.

The V and J genes are TRBV6-6 and TRBJ2-1, with TRBD2 matching over 14 bases. In germline, CDR1 is MNHNY, CDR2 SVGAGI (reference sequence). V lost 8 bases, J lost 8 bases, and 5 bases stayed unmatched. The CDR3 runs 14 residues. The CDR3, as DNA: TGTGCCAGCCTGGGACTAGCGGGAGTGGATGAGCAGTTCTTC. Its protein is CASLGLAGVDEQFF.

CDR3 amino acids: CASSLPGNPNYGYTF. The CDR3 DNA reads TGTGCCAGCAGCTTGCCGGGGAACCCTAACTATGGCTACACCTTC. The chain uses TRBV5-6 and TRBJ1-2, with D unclear. The CDR3 covers 15 residues. Germline V gene sequence: CDR1 SGHDT, CDR2 YYEEEE. V gave up 1 base and J gave up 0 bases, with 10 bases separating them.

This clone has just a few counts. V gene TRBV9 combines with J gene TRBJ1-4; the D gene is possibly TRBD1 (6 bases). Trimming took 4 bases from V and 8 from J, leaving 12 bases between them. The CDR3 length is 13 residues. Germline values: CDR1 SGDLS, CDR2 YYNGEE. CDR3 sequence reads: CASSRQAREKLFF. The CDR3 coding sequence is TGTGCCAGCAGCCGACAGGCAAGAGAAAAACTGTTTTTT.

The V gene is TRBV10-3, the J gene TRBJ1-1; no firm D call. Trimming left V 9 bases short and J 5 bases short, with 10 bases between. This CDR3 region has 11 residues. Germline CDR1 reads ENHRY; CDR2 reads SYGVKD. The CDR3 region has the DNA TGTGCCATTGGGTCGGGGACTGAAGCTTTCTTT. As protein: CAIGSGTEAFF.

The CDR3 spells CASSSGQGWSEQYF. For the CDR3, the DNA is TGCGCCAGCAGCTCGGGACAGGGTTGGTCCGAGCAGTACTTC. The rearrangement uses TRBV5-1 and TRBJ2-7; 9 nucleotides match TRBD1. The germline V gene encodes CDR1 SGHRS and CDR2 YFSETQ. The CDR3 consists of 14 residues. V was pared by 3 bases and J by 6 bases, with 7 bases of the junction left unmatched.

The rearrangement uses TRBV7-2 and TRBJ1-1; TRBD1 aligns across 8 bases. The trim removed 5 bases at V and 1 base at J, leaving 6 bases unmatched. The CDR3 sequence is 15 residues long. Per the germline V gene, CDR1 is SGHTA and CDR2 is FQGNSA. The CDR3 DNA reads TGTGCCAGCAGCCCCTCCGGGACAGGGAACACTGAAGCTTTCTTT. It is translated as CASSPSGTGNTEAFF.

V usage is TRBV25-1 and J usage is TRBJ2-5; 9 bases are shared with TRBD2. The CDR3 has 14 residues. The J segment lost 3 bases and the V segment lost 4 bases, leaving 3 bases of the junction unmatched. CDR1 MGHDK and CDR2 SYGVNS come from the germline V gene. The DNA for the CDR3 is TGTGCCAGCAGTGGGGTAGCGGGAGAAGAGACCCAGTACTTC. Translated, it gives CASSGVAGEETQYF.

This CDR3 reads CSVKNGLAGGVNEQFF. CDR3 nucleotide sequence: TGCAGCGTTAAAAACGGACTAGCGGGAGGAGTCAATGAGCAGTTCTTC. The rearrangement links TRBV29-1 to TRBJ2-1; TRBD2 agrees at 14 bases. V was pared by 5 bases and J by 6 bases, with 9 bases of the junction left unmatched. This CDR3 has 16 amino acids. CDR1 SQVTM and CDR2 ANQGSEA come from the germline V gene.

This chain uses TRBV7-6 with TRBJ2-2, with D possibly being TRBD2 (6 bases). CDR1 and CDR2 (germline): SGHVS, FNYEAQ. This CDR3 is 16 amino acids long. Trimming removed 5 bases from V and 0 bases from J, with 13 bases in between. CDR3: CASSNRRDANTGELFF. In nucleotides, the CDR3 is TGTGCCAGCAGCAATAGGCGGGACGCGAACACCGGGGAGCTGTTTTTT.

The chain couples TRBV21-1 to TRBJ1-1; TRBD1, the table's D call, was not compared with the DNA. TRBV21-1 has pseudogene status. There are 15 residues in the CDR3. The DNA of the CDR3 is TGTGCCAGGGACAGGGGGACCCTTATGAACACTGAAGCTTTCTTT. This gives the protein CARDRGTLMNTEAFF.

This clone was picked up one time. V is TRBV28 and J is TRBJ2-3, with 13 bases lining up with TRBD2. The V gene end was trimmed by 6 bases and the J gene end by 2 bases; junction bases not matched to a gene: 14. Germline lookup yields CDR1 MDHEN and CDR2 SYDVKM. The CDR3 sequence is 19 residues long. CDR3 sequence (DNA): TGTGCCAGCAGCTCTATACTAGCGGGAGGGTCCTCTTACACAGATACGCAGTATTTT. Its translation is CASSSILAGGSSYTDTQYF.